Listed below are T cell receptor beta chains from one sample, sequenced in a study of OX40 agonist ivuxolimab in advanced cancers. This table comes from immunoSEQ multiplex PCR, and its TCRdb copy is limited to in-frame clones, with some not included. The repertoire includes more than 75,000 clones, around 85% of them detected once, and 0.2% to 0.25% sits in the top ten. The starting material was CD4+ or CD8+ T cells sorted from blood, obtained in a trial of the OX40 agonist ivuxolimab. The receptor set was obtained from an adult with an advanced solid tumor such as melanoma, head and neck, liver or kidney cancer. Each CDR3 is given with its conserved first and last residue. The D gene is left open where the match is weak. Expanded clones are given a class, and other clones once, few, many or no size at all.

v_gene	abundance	d_gene	j_gene	CDR3aa	CDR3nt
TRBV7-9	NA	NA	TRBJ1-1	CASSLGGVLNTEAFF	TGTGCCAGCAGCTTAGGAGGGGTACTGAACACTGAAGCTTTCTTT
TRBV6-5	NA	NA	TRBJ1-1	CASTPGRTTEAFF	TGTGCCAGCACGCCAGGTCGGACGACTGAAGCTTTCTTT
TRBV19	NA	NA	TRBJ2-3	CASRVSASLSTDTQYF	TGTGCCAGTAGGGTCTCGGCTTCCTTGTCCACAGATACGCAGTATTTT
TRBV7-2	NA	NA	TRBJ1-1	CASSFRAGGNTEAFF	TGTGCCAGCAGCTTTCGGGCTGGGGGCAACACTGAAGCTTTCTTT
TRBV13	NA	NA	TRBJ1-3	CASSKDSYTGNTIYF	TGTGCCAGCAGCAAGGACAGCTACACTGGAAACACCATATATTTT
TRBV7-2	few	TRBD1	TRBJ1-1	CASSFGQGMNTEAFF	TGTGCCAGCAGCTTCGGACAGGGGATGAACACTGAAGCTTTCTTT
TRBV28	NA	TRBD2	TRBJ2-7	CASRTSGGVGEQYF	TGTGCCAGCAGAACTAGCGGGGGGGTAGGCGAGCAGTACTTC
TRBV7-3	NA	TRBD2	TRBJ2-3	CASSLIGLANGDTQYF	TGTGCCAGCAGCTTAATCGGACTAGCTAACGGCGATACGCAGTATTTT
TRBV9	once	TRBD1	TRBJ1-3	CASSTLDRAGNTIYF	TGTGCCAGCAGCACCTTGGACAGGGCAGGAAACACCATATATTTT
TRBV7-2	once	NA	TRBJ1-1	CASSRTATNTEAFF	TGTGCCAGCAGTCGTACAGCCACGAACACTGAAGCTTTCTTT
TRBV7-2	NA	NA	TRBJ2-1	CASSLGGTSYNEQFF	TGTGCCAGCAGCCTAGGTGGGACCTCCTACAATGAGCAGTTCTTC
TRBV2	NA	NA	TRBJ2-5	CASSDREETQYF	TGTGCCAGCAGTGACCGGGAAGAGACCCAGTACTTC
TRBV4-1	NA	TRBD1	TRBJ1-6	CASSQSTGVWNSPLHF	TGCGCCAGCAGCCAATCAACAGGGGTCTGGAATTCACCCCTCCACTTT
TRBV28	NA	NA	TRBJ1-1	CALRGSAGRVTEAFF	TGTGCCCTTCGAGGTTCGGCAGGGAGGGTCACTGAAGCTTTCTTT
TRBV15	NA	NA	TRBJ1-5	CATSRDRSFLEDQPQHF	TGTGCCACCAGCAGAGATAGGAGTTTTTTGGAGGACCAGCCCCAGCATTTT
TRBV5-4	NA	TRBD2	TRBJ2-3	CASSQTTSGRSADTQYF	TGTGCCAGCAGCCAGACGACTAGCGGGAGATCAGCAGATACGCAGTATTTT
TRBV6-6	once	TRBD1	TRBJ1-4	CASSRTGYLEKLFF	TGTGCCAGCAGTCGGACAGGGTATTTGGAAAAACTGTTTTTT
TRBV7-2	NA	NA	TRBJ1-1	CASSLSGWVETEAFF	TGTGCCAGCAGCCTTAGCGGTTGGGTAGAAACTGAAGCTTTCTTT
TRBV2	NA	NA	TRBJ1-2	CASRFQGYGYTF	TGTGCCAGCAGATTTCAGGGCTATGGCTACACCTTC
TRBV18	NA	TRBD1	TRBJ1-4	CASSPQGATNEKLFF	TGTGCCAGCTCACCTCAGGGGGCAACTAATGAAAAACTGTTTTTT
TRBV2	NA	NA	TRBJ2-3	CASSPGTTDTQYF	TGTGCCAGCAGTCCCGGGACCACAGATACGCAGTATTTT
TRBV18	NA	NA	TRBJ1-5	CASSPLPPGASDQPQHF	TGTGCCAGCTCACCACTTCCCCCAGGGGCGAGCGATCAGCCCCAGCATTTT
TRBV28	NA	TRBD1	TRBJ1-5	CASSSRTGGDQPQHF	TGTGCCAGCAGTTCCCGGACAGGGGGGGATCAGCCCCAGCATTTT
TRBV7-3	NA	TRBD2	TRBJ2-2	CASSRTTSRYTGELFF	TGTGCCAGCAGCCGAACGACTAGCAGATACACCGGGGAGCTGTTTTTT
TRBV7-3	NA	NA	TRBJ2-1	CASSLMATSNEQFF	TGTGCCAGCAGCTTAATGGCAACTAGCAATGAGCAGTTCTTC
TRBV14	NA	NA	TRBJ1-3	CASSQDGRGNTIYF	TGTGCCAGCAGCCAAGATGGCAGAGGAAACACCATATATTTT
TRBV7-2	NA	NA	TRBJ1-4	CASSLVAGSGEKLFF	TGTGCCAGCAGCTTAGTGGCGGGTTCCGGTGAAAAACTGTTTTTT
TRBV4-2	NA	NA	TRBJ1-1	CASSQVGQMNTEAFF	TGTGCCAGCAGCCAAGTTGGCCAGATGAACACTGAAGCTTTCTTT
TRBV14	NA	NA	TRBJ2-2	CASSRTSKTGELFF	TGTGCCAGCAGCCGTACTAGTAAGACCGGGGAGCTGTTTTTT
TRBV2	NA	TRBD1	TRBJ1-2	CASSFFNRGGDGYTF	TGTGCCAGCAGTTTCTTTAACAGGGGCGGGGATGGCTACACCTTC
TRBV27	once	NA	TRBJ2-2	CASSSLIDSSGVHRELFF	TGTGCCAGCAGTTCCTTAATAGACAGCTCGGGGGTGCACCGGGAGCTGTTTTTT
TRBV2	NA	NA	TRBJ1-1	CASNRQVQSGAFF	TGTGCCAGCAACAGACAGGTCCAGTCAGGAGCTTTCTTT
TRBV6-5	NA	TRBD1	TRBJ2-5	CASRTTGHPEETQYF	TGTGCCAGCAGAACGACAGGGCACCCCGAAGAGACCCAGTACTTC
TRBV4-2	few	NA	TRBJ2-7	CASSQGTLGPEQYF	TGTGCCAGCAGCCAAGGCACTCTGGGGCCCGAGCAGTACTTC
TRBV5-1	once	NA	TRBJ2-1	CASSGTGSPGDEQFF	TGCGCCAGCAGCGGGACGGGCTCGCCGGGGGATGAGCAGTTCTTC
TRBV5-5	NA	NA	TRBJ1-1	CASSLDVNMNTEAFF	TGTGCCAGCAGCTTGGATGTCAATATGAACACTGAAGCTTTCTTT
TRBV18	once	NA	TRBJ2-2	CASSTGLMTGELFF	TGTGCCAGCTCAACAGGGTTGATGACCGGGGAGCTGTTTTTT
TRBV9	NA	TRBD2	TRBJ2-1	CASSPSWTSGSRDEQFF	TGTGCCAGCAGCCCCAGCTGGACTAGCGGGAGTCGCGATGAGCAGTTCTTC
TRBV6-5	NA	NA	TRBJ1-1	CASSYADRYAEAFF	TGTGCCAGCAGTTACGCTGACCGGTACGCTGAAGCTTTCTTT
TRBV27	NA	NA	TRBJ1-1	CASSLYSGGMNTEAFF	TGTGCCAGCAGTTTATACAGCGGGGGCATGAACACTGAAGCTTTCTTT
TRBV7-2	NA	NA	TRBJ1-3	CASSLRGTGNTIYF	TGTGCCAGCAGCTTAAGGGGGACAGGAAACACCATATATTTT
TRBV4-2	NA	TRBD1	TRBJ1-1	CASSKGTGERTEAFF	TGTGCCAGCAGCAAGGGGACAGGAGAGAGGACTGAAGCTTTCTTT
TRBV4-1	NA	TRBD2	TRBJ2-4	CASSHGLAGENIQYF	TGCGCCAGCAGCCACGGACTAGCGGGTGAAAACATTCAGTACTTC
TRBV14	NA	NA	TRBJ1-4	CASSHSVILQRANEKLFF	TGTGCCAGCAGCCATTCTGTTATACTCCAACGGGCCAATGAAAAACTGTTTTTT